This entry is about one TCR beta chain. The entry originates in a study of blood T cell repertoires in COVID-19. Study-level information: Spain, Italy and the United States supplied samples that represented acute and convalescent COVID-19. T cells, B-cell-depleted T cells, or PBMCs supplied cDNA or gDNA.

Per the authors' pipeline: For nucleated cells, counts were estimated from reference gene primer amplification. Data came from immunoSEQ multiplex PCR; TCRdb stores just in-frame clones and leaves some out. That table is the source of V, J and clone size, and D and trimming were worked out from the DNA. This repertoire shows 30,000 to 40,000 clones, 90% to 95% found once; its top ten account for approximately 0.88%. The source is a male donor with active COVID-19. Input material: peripheral blood.

This CDR3 is CASSQDARAVETQYF. DNA of the CDR3: TGTGCCAGCAGCCAAGACGCCAGGGCTGTAGAGACCCAGTACTTC. The V gene is TRBV3-1 (or the pseudogene TRBV3-2), the J gene TRBJ2-5; the D gene is possibly TRBD1 (5 bases). V was pared by 0 bases and J by 4 bases, with 12 bases between. Germline V CDR1 and CDR2: LGHDT, YNNKEL (reference sequence). The CDR3 has 15 amino acids.